This T cell receptor (beta chain) was obtained from a study of shared clonotypes between healthy human individuals. CD8 cells regarded as naive lacked CD45RO, were positively chosen for CCR7, and omitted terminally differentiated effector memory CD45RA+ cells. Whole-study findings and limits: Generation probabilities were higher for clonotypes shared across all four sorted-subset donors than for unshared ones. It was observed that approximately 5% of naive CD4 clonotypes were shared across several donors.

Genomic DNA belonging to each subset was distributed in equal measure over several immunoSEQ plates. Replicate PCRs run on sorted subsets employed around 200 ng DNA, approximately 30,000 T cell genomes. Generated by immunoSEQ multiplex PCR, the TCRdb table keeps only in-frame clones and is missing some. The table lists about 700,000 clones, 92% of them singletons. On this clone: No antigen is known for it.

The sample taken for sequencing was naive CD8+ T cells sorted from blood. This receptor was identified in a man under 40 in good health.

For the CDR3, the DNA is TGTGCCAGCGGGTCTTATACGCAGTATTTT. Protein product: CASGSYTQYF. The chain combines TRBV6-6 with TRBJ2-3; D call uncertain. Germline V gene sequence: CDR1 MNHNY, CDR2 SVGAGI (reference sequence). Trimming cost V 8 bases and J 7 bases, with 7 bases left between them. The CDR3 loop spans 10 amino acids.